The 13 T cell receptor beta chains presented below share a single source sample, sequenced in a study of human T cells and chemical hapten exposure. As to time point: pre-sensitization, week 0. As for treatment: therapeutic diphenylcyclopropenone sensitization with weekly scalp DPC. TCRdb re-called the RACE reads with MiXCR, one entry per CDR3 protein. The repertoire holds over 300,000 distinct CDR3 sequences, with approximately 5.1% as singletons. Here the sequenced sample was whole blood, taken in connection with sensitization to the hapten diphenylcyclopropenone (DPC). The source of these receptors is a woman aged 45 to 65 with alopecia areata. Some clones in this sample may be carry-over from other donors' samples.

This clonotype was recorded a few times. The chain carries TRBV6-5 and TRBJ1-2; 8 bases are shared with TRBD1. The CDR3 contains 15 residues. Trimming took 6 bases from V and 4 from J; bases not matched to a gene: 10. Germline V gives CDR1 MNHEY, CDR2 SVGAGI. The CDR3 protein is CASSTTGVKVYGYTF. The CDR3 nucleotides are TGTGCCAGCAGCACGACAGGGGTAAAAGTCTATGGCTACACCTTC.

This clonotype was observed a handful of times. The chain has TRBV6-1 and TRBJ1-3; TRBD1 matches 7 bases. Germline CDR1 and CDR2: MNHNS and SASEGT. The length of the CDR3 is 15 residues. J was trimmed by 2 bases and V by 8 bases; bases with no gene match: 9. The CDR3 reads CASCPAGGPGNTIYF. Here the CDR3 DNA reads TGTGCCAGCTGCCCAGCAGGGGGACCTGGAAACACCATATATTTT.

This clonotype came up many times. V is TRBV2 and J is TRBJ2-1; D might be TRBD2 (5 bases). CDR1 and CDR2 from the germline V gene are SNHLY and FYNNEI. Trimming stripped 2 bases from V and 9 bases from J, with 8 bases between. CDR3 length: 12 residues. CDR3 protein: CASSEWRAEQFF. CDR3 nucleotide sequence: TGTGCCAGCAGTGAATGGCGGGCTGAGCAGTTCTTC.

There are a few counts of this clonotype. The V gene is TRBV7-9, the J gene TRBJ2-7; D is ambiguous. Germline V CDR1 and CDR2: SEHNR, FQNEAQ (reference sequence). The V and J ends lost 5 bases and 2 bases respectively, with 22 bases between them. The CDR3 sequence is 17 residues long. CDR3 sequence reads: CASSLTGLHIAPYEQYF. In DNA form, the CDR3 reads TGTGCCAGCAGCCTTACGGGCCTGCACATAGCCCCCTACGAGCAGTACTTC.

The table lists this clonotype with many counts. This chain uses TRBV12-3 or TRBV12-4 with TRBJ2-3, with 7 bases fitting TRBD2. J gave up 0 bases and V 1 base, and 4 bases lay outside the gene matches. The CDR3 has 16 residues. CDR3 sequence: CASSLDVGGSTDTQYF. The CDR3 nucleotides read TGTGCCAGCAGTTTAGACGTGGGGGGGAGCACAGATACGCAGTATTTT.

V gene TRBV6-5 combines with J gene TRBJ2-2, with 8 bases that match TRBD1. This CDR3 has 15 residues. The germline CDR1 and CDR2 sequences are MNHEY and SVGAGI. J was trimmed by 7 bases and V by 4 bases; bases with no gene match: 8. Here the CDR3 DNA reads TGTGCCAGCAGTTTCATGGACAGGGTCGGCGGGGAGCTGTTTTTT. As protein: CASSFMDRVGGELFF.

This clonotype was observed many times. The chain recombines TRBV5-1 with TRBJ2-5; D is possibly TRBD2 (6 bases). Trimming removed 3 bases at V and 2 bases at J, with 8 bases between. Germline-derived CDR1 and CDR2 are SGHRS and YFSETQ. The CDR3 is 13 amino acids. For the CDR3, the DNA is TGCGCCAGCAGCTCAGCGGGTCAAGAGACCCAGTACTTC. Residues: CASSSAGQETQYF.

This clonotype was observed a handful of times. The rearrangement uses TRBV28 and TRBJ2-1; D perhaps matches TRBD1 (5 bases). V was shortened by 3 bases and J by 5 bases, with 8 bases between the two germline ends. From germline, CDR1 is MDHEN and CDR2 SYDVKM. This CDR3 contains 13 residues. CDR3 sequence: CASSFPGNNEQFF. In nucleotides, the CDR3 is TGTGCCAGCAGTTTCCCAGGGAACAATGAGCAGTTCTTC.

This clonotype was seen a handful of times. The chain employs TRBV28 and TRBJ2-1; 9 bases match TRBD2. V was clipped by 6 bases and J by 5 bases; unmatched bases: 8. Germline assignment: CDR1 MDHEN and CDR2 SYDVKM. The CDR3 runs to 15 residues. Written as DNA, the CDR3 is TGTGCCAGCAGCTCCCCGCGGGAGGGCCACAATGAGCAGTTCTTC. It encodes CASSSPREGHNEQFF.

This chain connects TRBV6-1 to TRBJ1-2; D unresolved. Trimming shortened V by 3 bases and J by 5 bases, and 10 bases separated the two germline ends. The CDR3 is 13 residues long. From germline, CDR1 is MNHNS and CDR2 SASEGT. CDR3 sequence reads: CASSEGVSYGYTF. CDR3 DNA: TGTGCCAGCAGTGAGGGCGTCTCTTATGGCTACACCTTC.

There are a few counts of this clonotype. The chain combines TRBV27 with TRBJ2-1, with D possibly TRBD2 on 6 matching bases. The V end was cut by 8 bases, the J end by 10 bases, with 18 bases between. The germline CDR1 and CDR2 sequences are MNHEY and SMNVEV (reference sequence). The CDR3 sequence is 13 residues long. CDR3 sequence (DNA): TGTGCCAGCTCGCCGGGAGCATCGGGGGAGCAGTTCTTC. As protein: CASSPGASGEQFF.

There are many counts of this clonotype. This chain uses TRBV10-3 with TRBJ1-5; TRBD1 agrees at 8 bases. Germline assignment: CDR1 ENHRY and CDR2 SYGVKD. The CDR3 spans 13 residues. The V gene end was trimmed by 8 bases and the J gene end by 5 bases; junction bases not matched to a gene: 5. The CDR3 sequence is CAIGQGVDQPQHF. CDR3 coding DNA: TGTGCCATCGGACAGGGAGTGGATCAGCCCCAGCATTTT.

In this sample, this clonotype turned up a few times. The chain links TRBV9 to TRBJ1-6, with D unclear. V was pared by 7 bases and J by 9 bases, with 14 bases between. Germline V CDR1 and CDR2: SGDLS, YYNGEE. The CDR3 sequence is 13 residues long. The DNA for the CDR3 is TGTGCCAGCTCCCCCGGGGAAGTTTCACCCCTCCACTTT. Residues: CASSPGEVSPLHF.